Below are 13 T cell receptor beta chains sequenced from a single sample in a study of cytomegalovirus exposure and HLA in healthy donors. In the PCR, 60 Vbeta and 13 Jbeta primers were used. Here immunoSEQ multiplex PCR was the method, and the copy in TCRdb shows in-frame clones only, minus some. The sample has about 160,000 clones, 75% to 90% seen once; the top ten hold under 1%. The sample was PBMCs. Receptors originate from a girl aged 2 to 9 in good health and CMV-seropositive.

V gene TRBV25-1 combines with J gene TRBJ2-2; TRBD2 matches 7 bases. The CDR3 runs 14 residues. CDR1 and CDR2 (germline): MGHDK, SYGVNS. V trimming: 3 bases; J trimming: 5 bases; junction bases outside the gene matches: 3. The CDR3 DNA is TGTGCCAGCAGTGACTCGCGGGAGACCGGGGAGCTGTTTTTT. Encoded protein: CASSDSRETGELFF.

The chain recombines TRBV4-1 with TRBJ2-1, with 11 bases matching TRBD2. After removal of 6 bases from V and 9 bases from J, the junction contained 16 bases not matched to a gene. This CDR3 contains 17 residues. Germline CDR1 is MGHRA and CDR2 is YSYEKL. This chain's CDR3 is CASRHPGSGRDQGEQFF. The CDR3 DNA reads as TGCGCCAGCAGACATCCTGGTAGCGGGAGGGATCAGGGTGAGCAGTTCTTC.

V is TRBV4-1 and J is TRBJ2-1; TRBD2 matches 7 bases. Per the germline V gene, CDR1 is MGHRA and CDR2 is YSYEKL. The CDR3 totals 15 residues. The V segment lost 4 bases and the J segment 3 bases; nucleotides outside the gene matches: 6. The CDR3 nucleotides are TGCGCCAGCAGCCCGAGCGGGGAATACTACAATGAGCAGTTCTTC. Translation: CASSPSGEYYNEQFF.

The chain recombines TRBV5-1 with TRBJ2-7; the match to TRBD2 covers 7 bases. Unmatched junction bases numbered 11, after V lost 4 bases and J lost 7 bases. The CDR3 spans 14 residues. In germline, CDR1 is SGHRS, CDR2 YFSETQ. The CDR3: CASSGTGRPLEQYF. The CDR3 DNA is TGCGCCAGCAGCGGGACCGGGAGGCCCCTAGAGCAGTACTTC.

The V call is TRBV11-3, the J call TRBJ2-1; TRBD2 matches at 9 bases. CDR1 and CDR2 (germline): SGHNT, YENEEA. V was clipped by 5 bases and J by 2 bases; unmatched bases: 7. The CDR3 is 16 amino acids. The CDR3 region is CASSTRSSGTYNEQFF. The CDR3 DNA sequence: TGTGCCAGCAGCACGCGGTCTAGCGGGACCTACAATGAGCAGTTCTTC.

The chain combines TRBV11-3 with TRBJ2-2, with D maybe TRBD1 (7 bases). The germline V and J ends were trimmed by 0 bases and 4 bases, with 24 bases remaining between them. This CDR3 contains 20 residues. Looked up from germline, CDR1 is SGHNT and CDR2 is YENEEA. This CDR3 is CASSLEGRWRGRDGTGELFF. The CDR3 DNA follows: TGTGCCAGCAGCTTAGAAGGGCGATGGAGGGGGCGAGACGGCACCGGGGAGCTGTTTTTT.

About this clone itself: One end of the junction is discordant with germline, which a read error may explain. The V call is TRBV5-6, the J call TRBJ1-1, with 7 bases matching TRBD1. The CDR3 is 13 residues long. In germline, CDR1 is SGHDT, CDR2 YYEEEE. The CDR3 sequence is CASSSGGGTEAFF. The CDR3 DNA is TGTGCCAGCAGCTCGGGAGGGGGCACTGAAGCTTTTTTT. Full variable domain (outside the CDR3, taken from reference TRBV5-6 and TRBJ1-1): DAGVTQSPTHLIKTRGQQVTLRCSPKSGHDTVSWYQQALGQGPQFIFQYYEEEERQRGNFPDRFSGHQFPNYSSELNVNALLLGDSALYLCASSSGGGTEAFFGQGTRLTVV.

The chain couples TRBV7-3 to TRBJ2-1, with TRBD2 matching over 11 bases. There are 15 residues in the CDR3. The V segment lost 3 bases and the J segment 7 bases; nucleotides outside the gene matches: 5. The germline V gene has CDR1 SGHTA and CDR2 FQGTGA. The CDR3 nucleotides are TGTGCCAGCAGCTTTCTAGCGGGAGGTTTGAATGAGCAGTTCTTC. This sequence encodes CASSFLAGGLNEQFF.

The rearrangement links TRBV15 to TRBJ2-7; the D gene is possibly TRBD1 (5 bases). The V gene's germline CDR1 is LNHNV and CDR2 YYDKDF (reference sequence). The V end was cut by 1 base, the J end by 3 bases, with 10 bases between. The length of the CDR3 is 14 residues. CDR3 residues: CATSRGSQGYEQYF. CDR3 in DNA: TGTGCCACCAGCAGAGGGTCTCAGGGCTACGAGCAGTACTTC.

The V gene is TRBV28, the J gene TRBJ2-2; 9 bases line up with TRBD1. J was trimmed by 5 bases and V by 6 bases; bases with no gene match: 7. Germline V CDR1 and CDR2: MDHEN, SYDVKM. This CDR3 has 15 amino acids. CDR3 in amino acids: CASSRRDRETGELFF. The CDR3 DNA reads as TGTGCCAGCAGCCGCCGGGACAGGGAGACCGGGGAGCTGTTTTTT.

This chain joins TRBV30 and TRBJ1-6; possible D gene TRBD1, 5 bases. The germline gives CDR1 GTSNPN, CDR2 SVGIG (reference sequence). V lost 0 bases to trimming and J lost 10 bases, with 16 bases between them. This CDR3 region has 15 residues. The CDR3 DNA reads TGTGCCTGGAGTGTAAGGTTGGGGAGGGGCTCACCCCTCCACTTT. Protein sequence: CAWSVRLGRGSPLHF.

This chain links TRBV6-1 with TRBJ1-1; 7 bases fit TRBD1. Germline V gene sequence: CDR1 MNHNS, CDR2 SASEGT. The CDR3 is 13 residues long. V shed 5 bases and J 7 bases; nucleotides not matched to a gene: 7. The CDR3 sequence is CASSSRQGGEAFF. The DNA of the CDR3 is TGTGCCAGCAGTTCACGACAGGGCGGTGAAGCTTTCTTT.

To note about this clone: A read error may account for a junction end that differs from germline. The chain employs TRBV5-6 and TRBJ2-2; D may be TRBD2 (5 bases). The CDR3 runs to 14 residues. Germline V CDR1 and CDR2: SGHDT, YYEEEE. The CDR3 nucleotides are TGTGCCAGCAGCTTGCCCCTGGGTTGTCGGGGAGCTGTTTTT. Encoded protein: CASSLPLGCRGAVF.